The clone carrying this TCR beta chain was found a few times. What it recognizes is unknown. The V gene lost 3 bases and the J gene lost 1 base, with 9 bases spanning the gap. Germline CDR1 is DFQATT and CDR2 is SNEGSKA (reference sequence). CDR3 length equals 13 residues. It was 5'RACE with constant-segment primers that produced the TCR alpha and TCR beta cDNA libraries, which carried sample barcodes and UMIs. MiXCR, applied by TCRdb to the 5' RACE reads, yields one record per CDR3 protein. The table has a few hundred thousand distinct CDR3 sequences, 14% seen once. These data originate in a study of T-cell memory formation after mild COVID-19. Study-level points and caveats: Among clones contracting day 15 to 85, CD4/CD8 was balanced, whereas later expanders leaned CD4+. Cross-reactive memory appears to have joined, as suggested by some responding clones showing up in pre-infection memory. Those CD4+ clones that contracted were mainly in CM and EM (CD8+ ones in EMRA).

The V and J genes are TRBV20-1 and TRBJ1-1; D uncertain. This TCR came from a man aged 18 to 35 who had mild COVID-19 (a few samples of this study predate the infection). Cell type and time point are not known. Sequenced sample: PBMCs or a T cell subset sorted from them (not recorded which). CDR3 sequence (DNA): TGCAGTGCTAGGGAAGAGAAGAACACTGAAGCTTTCTTT. Protein product: CSAREEKNTEAFF.